This T cell receptor beta chain was captured by sequencing in a study of shared clonotypes between healthy human individuals. Concerning this clone: Its target is not known.

CD45RO-negative, CCR7-selected cells formed the naive CD8 fraction, which excluded terminally differentiated effector memory CD45RA+ cells. Findings and caveats of the study: Estimated clonotype richness was generally higher in naive than memory subsets. Researchers sampled only blood; tissue repertoires likely differ.

The V and J ends lost 2 bases and 4 bases respectively, with 9 bases between them. The CDR3 covers 13 residues. Germline-derived CDR1 and CDR2 are SGHVS and FNYEAQ. At a deep level, the assay was run. Each cell subset's genomic DNA was divided evenly among several immunoSEQ plates. TCRdb's copy holds only in-frame clones and misses some; the assay was immunoSEQ multiplex PCR. Of millions of clones in the sample, 93% were seen once. The receptor was isolated from a man aged 18 to 29 in good health. Some clones in this sample may be carry-over from other donors' samples. The chain joins TRBV7-6 to TRBJ2-7, with D hard to call. Sequenced: naive CD8+ T cells from PBMCs. The CDR3 here is CASSLFGSYEQYF. The CDR3, as DNA: TGTGCCAGCAGCTTATTTGGTTCTTACGAGCAGTACTTC.